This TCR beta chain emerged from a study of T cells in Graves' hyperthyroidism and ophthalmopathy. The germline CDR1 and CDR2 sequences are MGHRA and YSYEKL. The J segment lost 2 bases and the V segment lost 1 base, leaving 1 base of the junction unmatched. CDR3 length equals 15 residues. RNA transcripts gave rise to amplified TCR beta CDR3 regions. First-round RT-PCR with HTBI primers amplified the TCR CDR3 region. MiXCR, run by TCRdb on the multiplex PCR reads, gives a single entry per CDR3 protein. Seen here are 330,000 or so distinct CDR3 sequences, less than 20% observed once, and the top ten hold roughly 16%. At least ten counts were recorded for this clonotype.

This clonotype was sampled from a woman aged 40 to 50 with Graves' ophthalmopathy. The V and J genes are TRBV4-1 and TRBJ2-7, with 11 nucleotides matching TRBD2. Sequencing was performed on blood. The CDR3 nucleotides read TGCGCCAGCAGCCAAGTACTAGCGGGGGCCTACGAGCAGTACTTC. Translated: CASSQVLAGAYEQYF.